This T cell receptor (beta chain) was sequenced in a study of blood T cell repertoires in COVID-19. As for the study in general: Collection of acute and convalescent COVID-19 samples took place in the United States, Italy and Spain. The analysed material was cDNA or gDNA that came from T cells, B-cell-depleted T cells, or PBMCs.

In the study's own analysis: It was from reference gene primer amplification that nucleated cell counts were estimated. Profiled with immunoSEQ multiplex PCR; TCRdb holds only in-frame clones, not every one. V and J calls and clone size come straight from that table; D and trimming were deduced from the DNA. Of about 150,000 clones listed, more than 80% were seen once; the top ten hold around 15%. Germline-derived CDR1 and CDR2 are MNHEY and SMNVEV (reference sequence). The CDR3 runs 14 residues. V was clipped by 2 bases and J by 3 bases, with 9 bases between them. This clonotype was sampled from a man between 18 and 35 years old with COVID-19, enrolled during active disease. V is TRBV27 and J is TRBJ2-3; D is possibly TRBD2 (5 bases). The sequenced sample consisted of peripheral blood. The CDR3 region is CASSLGRGTDTQYF. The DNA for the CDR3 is TGTGCCAGCAGTTTAGGGAGAGGTACAGATACGCAGTATTTT.